One and the same sample provided the 21 T cell receptor beta chains below, sequenced in a study of TIL therapy for anti-PD-1-resistant metastatic lung cancer. Time point meaning: pre-treatment sample, taken before nivolumab and TIL therapy. Sequencing used immunoSEQ v3. The protocol was immunoSEQ multiplex PCR, while the TCRdb copy is restricted to in-frame clones and leaves out a portion. The sample includes some 45,000 clones, 65% to 90% of them seen just once. Material: blood, obtained at baseline. The origin of the receptors is a person aged 25-85 years with non-small cell lung cancer.

J is TRBJ2-7 and V is TRBV5-1, with 8 bases aligning to TRBD1. Unmatched junction bases numbered 6, after V lost 4 bases and J lost 6 bases. CDR3 length: 13 amino acids. Germline lookup yields CDR1 SGHRS and CDR2 YFSETQ. The CDR3 protein is CASSKGQAGEQYF. The CDR3 bases are TGCGCCAGCAGCAAGGGACAGGCCGGCGAGCAGTACTTC.

The rearrangement uses TRBV5-8 and TRBJ1-5; TRBD1 matches 9 bases. This CDR3 comprises 16 residues. Germline lookup yields CDR1 SGHTS and CDR2 YDEGEE. The junction had 7 bases not matched to a gene; V was cut back by 2 bases and J by 4 bases. CDR3 nucleotide sequence: TGTGCCAGCAGCTTACAGGGCGACAGGGGGAATCAGCCCCAGCATTTT. The encoded protein is CASSLQGDRGNQPQHF.

The chain employs TRBV11-2 and TRBJ1-5, with a weak D call TRBD1 (5 bases). The CDR3 runs to 16 residues. Germline loops: CDR1 SGHAT, CDR2 FQNNGV. Between the trimmed V and J ends, which lost 1 base and 1 base, there was a span of 11 bases. The CDR3 is CASSLGQGGSNQPQHF. In nucleotides, the CDR3 is TGTGCCAGCAGCTTAGGGCAGGGAGGAAGCAATCAGCCCCAGCATTTT.

The chain has TRBV30 and TRBJ2-3; D possibly corresponds to TRBD2 (6 bases). The ends were cut back, 1 base at V and 0 bases at J, with 8 bases in the middle. CDR1 and CDR2 (germline): GTSNPN, SVGIG (reference sequence). The CDR3 has 14 amino acids. The CDR3 nucleotides read TGTGCCTGGAGTGGGGGGGTCAGCACAGATACGCAGTATTTT. It yields the protein CAWSGGVSTDTQYF. The variable domain in full, completed from reference TRBV30 and TRBJ2-3, reads SQTIHQWPATLVQPVGSPLSLECTVEGTSNPNLYWYRQAAGRGLQLLFYSVGIGQISSEVPQNLSASRPQDRQFILSSKKLLLSDSGFYLCAWSGGVSTDTQYFGPGTRLTVL.

The rearrangement joins TRBV27 to TRBJ1-5; a possible D gene is TRBD1 (5 bases). The CDR3 sequence is 14 residues long. The germline gives CDR1 MNHEY, CDR2 SMNVEV (reference sequence). Trimming shortened V by 10 bases and J by 6 bases, and 19 bases separated the two germline ends. CDR3 DNA sequence: TGTGCCACCGCGGACAACCACCTGGGTCAGCCCCAGCATTTT. Its translation is CATADNHLGQPQHF.

The rearrangement joins TRBV14 to TRBJ2-3; D uncertain. The CDR3 spans 14 residues. The ends were cut back, 4 bases at V and 0 bases at J, with 8 bases in the middle. The germline V gene has CDR1 SGHDN and CDR2 FVKESK. The CDR3, as DNA: TGTGCCAGCAGCCGAATAGACAGCACAGATACGCAGTATTTT. Translating gives CASSRIDSTDTQYF.

The CDR3 bases are TGTGCCAGCAGTAACTCCCGGGACAGGACGAACTACGAGCAGTACTTC. It translates to CASSNSRDRTNYEQYF. This sequence joins TRBV28 and TRBJ2-7, with TRBD1 matching 8 bases. Unmatched junction bases numbered 12, after V lost 5 bases and J lost 3 bases. CDR1 and CDR2 from the germline V gene are MDHEN and SYDVKM. The length of the CDR3 is 16 residues.

The chain combines TRBV10-3 with TRBJ2-7; 7 bases agree with TRBD1. V shed 10 bases and J 1 base; nucleotides not matched to a gene: 13. This CDR3 contains 15 residues. Germline V CDR1 and CDR2: ENHRY, SYGVKD. The CDR3 sequence is CATTSPGQNSYEQYF. CDR3 DNA sequence: TGTGCCACGACCTCCCCGGGACAGAATTCCTACGAGCAGTACTTC.

In DNA form, the CDR3 reads TGTGCCAGCAGTCCTCCCCGGACGCAAGAGACCCAGTACTTC. Translation gives CASSPPRTQETQYF. The chain uses TRBV7-9 and TRBJ2-5; D remains unclear. The CDR3 contains 14 residues. Germline V CDR1 and CDR2: SEHNR, FQNEAQ (reference sequence). V lost 6 bases, J lost 2 bases, and 13 bases lay in between.

The chain carries TRBV7-9 and TRBJ2-5; no clear D gene. The ends were cut back, 6 bases at V and 1 base at J, with 6 bases in the middle. The CDR3 totals 12 residues. Germline-derived CDR1 and CDR2 are SEHNR and FQNEAQ (reference sequence). The CDR3 DNA sequence: TGTGCCAGCAGTTCTCTCCAAGAGACCCAGTACTTC. Translating gives CASSSLQETQYF.

This chain uses TRBV28 with TRBJ2-1; D is unresolved. CDR1 and CDR2 from the germline V gene are MDHEN and SYDVKM. V was cut by 4 bases and J by 2 bases, with 3 bases left in between. The CDR3 consists of 12 residues. The CDR3 protein is CASSSTYNEQFF. The CDR3 DNA reads as TGTGCCAGCAGTTCAACCTACAATGAGCAGTTCTTC.

The chain links TRBV9 to TRBJ1-4; D call uncertain. The V and J ends lost 0 bases and 0 bases respectively, with 12 bases between them. This CDR3 has 17 amino acids. Germline V gives CDR1 SGDLS, CDR2 YYNGEE. CDR3 protein: CASSVGAGEATNEKLFF. The CDR3 coding sequence is TGTGCCAGCAGCGTAGGGGCCGGGGAGGCAACTAATGAAAAACTGTTTTTT. Using reference TRBV9 and TRBJ1-4 for the parts outside the CDR3, the full variable domain is DSGVTQTPKHLITATGQRVTLRCSPRSGDLSVYWYQQSLDQGLQFLIQYYNGEERAKGNILERFSAQQFPDLHSELNLSSLELGDSALYFCASSVGAGEATNEKLFFGSGTQLSVL.

The CDR3 region is CASSQGTGGSGANVLTF. In DNA form, the CDR3 reads TGTGCCAGTAGTCAGGGGACAGGGGGGTCTGGGGCCAACGTCCTGACTTTC. This chain connects TRBV19 to TRBJ2-6; 11 nucleotides agree with TRBD1. With 5 bases clipped from V and 1 base from J, the junction kept 4 bases outside the gene matches. This CDR3 is built from 17 residues. Germline loops: CDR1 LNHDA, CDR2 SQIVND (reference sequence).

The rearrangement joins TRBV19 to TRBJ1-1; a possible D gene is TRBD1 (5 bases). Germline assignment: CDR1 LNHDA and CDR2 SQIVND (reference sequence). The CDR3 is 11 residues long. Here the CDR3 reads CPEGRGPEAFF. CDR3 nucleotides: TGTCCCGAAGGGAGGGGACCTGAAGCTTTCTTT. The whole variable domain, remainder taken from reference TRBV19 and TRBJ1-1, is DGGITQSPKYLFRKEGQNVTLSCEQNLNHDAMYWYRQDPGQGLRLIYYSQIVNDFQKGDIAEGYSVSREKKESFPLTVTSAQKNPTAFYLCPEGRGPEAFFGQGTRLTVV.

The chain combines TRBV5-6 with TRBJ2-6; 7 bases match TRBD1. CDR1 and CDR2 (germline): SGHDT, YYEEEE. This CDR3 contains 14 residues. The J segment lost 6 bases and the V segment lost 4 bases, leaving 4 bases of the junction unmatched. For the CDR3, the DNA is TGTGCCAGCAGCCCTGGGACAGCGGCCAACGTCCTGACTTTC. Its translation: CASSPGTAANVLTF.

The chain couples TRBV9 to TRBJ2-5; D might be TRBD1 (6 bases). This CDR3 is 15 amino acids long. V was pared by 4 bases and J by 2 bases, with 15 bases between. In germline, CDR1 is SGDLS, CDR2 YYNGEE. The CDR3 bases are TGTGCCAGCAGCCCTTCCACAGGGAAACAAGAGACCCAGTACTTC. Encoded protein: CASSPSTGKQETQYF.

This clone was detected only once. The CDR3 reads CASSRSGGRIEKLFF. The CDR3 nucleotides read TGTGCCAGCAGCCGTAGCGGAGGGAGAATTGAAAAACTGTTTTTT. The V gene is TRBV2, the J gene TRBJ1-4; no clear D gene. Germline assignment: CDR1 SNHLY and CDR2 FYNNEI. The V end was cut by 6 bases, the J end by 7 bases, with 18 bases between. CDR3 length equals 15 residues. Full variable domain (rest looked up from reference TRBV2 and TRBJ1-4): EPEVTQTPSHQVTQMGQEVILRCVPISNHLYFYWYRQILGQKVEFLVSFYNNEISEKSEIFDDQFSVERPDGSNFTLKIRSTKLEDSAMYFCASSRSGGRIEKLFFGSGTQLSVL.

This chain joins TRBV7-8 and TRBJ1-4; 9 bases match TRBD1. Germline-derived CDR1 and CDR2 are SGHVS and FQNEAQ. This CDR3 is built from 14 residues. Trimming at V came to 5 bases and at J to 8 bases, leaving 6 bases not matched to a gene. The CDR3 spells CASSTGTGKEKLFF. Written as DNA, the CDR3 is TGTGCCAGCAGCACCGGGACAGGGAAAGAAAAACTGTTTTTT.

The gene calls are TRBV18 and TRBJ2-6; TRBD1 matches 9 bases. This CDR3 contains 16 residues. CDR1 and CDR2 from the germline V gene are KGHSH and LQKENI. With 5 bases clipped from V and 2 bases from J, the junction kept 4 bases outside the gene matches. CDR3 nucleotides: TGTGCCAGCTCAAATACAGGGGGCGCTGGGGCCAACGTCCTGACTTTC. This gives the protein CASSNTGGAGANVLTF.

This chain connects TRBV2 to TRBJ2-1, with TRBD1 as a possible D gene (6 bases). The CDR3 is made up of 14 amino acids. Per the germline V gene, CDR1 is SNHLY and CDR2 is FYNNEI. V lost 3 bases and J 2 bases, leaving 8 bases between the germline ends. The chain's CDR3 is CASSDRGPYNEQFF. The DNA of the CDR3 is TGTGCCAGCAGTGACAGGGGACCCTACAATGAGCAGTTCTTC.

The CDR3 reads CASSLAGVGQETQYF. Here the CDR3 DNA reads TGTGCCAGCAGCTTGGCAGGGGTCGGTCAAGAGACCCAGTACTTC. V and J are TRBV5-4 and TRBJ2-5; D perhaps matches TRBD1 (6 bases). The CDR3 contains 15 residues. Germline assignment: CDR1 SGHNT and CDR2 YYREEE (reference sequence). The ends were cut back, 0 bases at V and 2 bases at J, with 11 bases in the middle.